Given below is one T cell receptor beta chain in context. Sequenced by immunoSEQ multiplex PCR; TCRdb stores in-frame clones only, minus some. The sample has about 72,000 clones, around 90% seen once; the top ten hold about 3%. After removal of 5 bases from V and 2 bases from J, the junction contained 6 bases not matched to a gene. This CDR3 spans 15 amino acids. CDR1 and CDR2 (germline): SGHTA, FQGTGA. This entry belongs to a study of T cells after somatic rescue of genetic block. The sequenced sample was peripheral blood mononuclear cells (PBMCs). The TCR sequence derives from a man younger than 45. The V and J genes are TRBV7-3 and TRBJ2-1, with TRBD1 matching 7 bases. Here the CDR3 reads CASSQNRGTYNEQFF. The CDR3 region has the DNA TGTGCCAGCAGCCAAAACAGGGGAACCTACAATGAGCAGTTCTTC.